The source of this TCR beta chain is a study of shared clonotypes between healthy human individuals. For the study at large: Donors had three CD4 naive, three CD4 memory, two CD8 naive and one CD8 memory plate apiece.

In the naive CD8 group, cells lacked CD45RO and were positively selected for CCR7, so terminally differentiated effector memory CD45RA+ cells were left out. V was clipped by 8 bases and J by 0 bases, with 5 bases between them. Germline lookup yields CDR1 MDHEN and CDR2 SYDVKM. There are 11 residues in the CDR3. General study points: It was the non-shared clonotypes that had lower generation probabilities than clonotypes shared by all four donors. Among donors, sharing of clonotypes was expected to be affected by sequencing depth.

In the original workflow: ImmunoSEQ junction-only sequences lacked quality scores, so their filtering differed. Assay: immunoSEQ multiplex PCR; the TCRdb copy retains only in-frame clones and omits some. V, J and clone size are those of that table, while D and trimming were read from the DNA. The sample has about 2.1 million clones, roughly 95% seen once. Comments on this clone: Its target is unknown.

The receptor was derived from a man younger than 35 in good health. Some clones in this sample may be carry-over from other donors' samples. The sample consisted of naive CD8+ T cells from PBMCs. The V call is TRBV28, the J call TRBJ2-7, with unresolved D. CDR3 coding DNA: TGTGCCAGCGTCTACTCCTACGAGCAGTACTTC. Its protein product is CASVYSYEQYF.